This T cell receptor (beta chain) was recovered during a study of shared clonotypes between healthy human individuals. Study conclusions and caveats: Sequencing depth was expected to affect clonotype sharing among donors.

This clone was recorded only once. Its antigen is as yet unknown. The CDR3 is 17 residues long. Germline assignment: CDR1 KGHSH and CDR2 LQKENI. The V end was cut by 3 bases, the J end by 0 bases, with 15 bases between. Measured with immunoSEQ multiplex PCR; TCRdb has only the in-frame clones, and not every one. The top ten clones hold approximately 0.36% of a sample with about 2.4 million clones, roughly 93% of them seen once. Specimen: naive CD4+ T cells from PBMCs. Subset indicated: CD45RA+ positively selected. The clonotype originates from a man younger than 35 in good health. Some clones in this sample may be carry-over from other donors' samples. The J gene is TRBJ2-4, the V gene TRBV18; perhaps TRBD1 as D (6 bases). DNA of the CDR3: TGTGCCAGCTCACCGCAGGGGACACCGATAGCCAAAAACATTCAGTACTTC. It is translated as CASSPQGTPIAKNIQYF.